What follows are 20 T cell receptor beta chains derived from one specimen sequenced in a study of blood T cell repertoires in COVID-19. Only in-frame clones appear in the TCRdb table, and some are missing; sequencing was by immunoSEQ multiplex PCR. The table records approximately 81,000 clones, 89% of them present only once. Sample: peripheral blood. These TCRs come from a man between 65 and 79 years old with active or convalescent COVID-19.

The CDR3 here is CVSRSSYNSPLHF. The CDR3 DNA is TGTGTCTCCCGGAGCTCCTATAATTCACCCCTCCACTTT. The V and J genes are TRBV28 and TRBJ1-6, with D unclear. CDR3 length: 13 amino acids. The germline V gene encodes CDR1 MDHEN and CDR2 SYDVKM. Complete variable domain (other parts from reference TRBV28 and TRBJ1-6): DVKVTQSSRYLVKRTGEKVFLECVQDMDHENMFWYRQDPGLGLRLIYFSYDVKMKEKGDIPEGYSVSREKKERFSLILESASTNQTSMYLCVSRSSYNSPLHFGNGTRLTVT.

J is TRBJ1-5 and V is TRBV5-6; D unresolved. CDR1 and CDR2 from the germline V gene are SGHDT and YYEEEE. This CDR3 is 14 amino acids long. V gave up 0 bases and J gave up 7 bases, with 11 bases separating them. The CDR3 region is CASSLGPGDQPQHF. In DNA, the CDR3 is TGTGCCAGCAGCTTGGGGCCGGGAGACCAGCCCCAGCATTTT.

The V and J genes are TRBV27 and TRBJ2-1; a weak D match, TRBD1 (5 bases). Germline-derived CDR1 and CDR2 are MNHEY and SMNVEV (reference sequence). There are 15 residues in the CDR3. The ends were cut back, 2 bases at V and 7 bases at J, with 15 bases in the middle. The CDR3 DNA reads TGTGCCAGCAGTTTACTTGGGGCCCTCGGAAATGAGCAGTTCTTC. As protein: CASSLLGALGNEQFF.

CDR3 amino acids: CASSVGGTDTQYF. In DNA, the CDR3 is TGTGCCAGCAGCGTCGGCGGTACGGATACGCAGTATTTT. The chain employs TRBV9 and TRBJ2-3; the D is unclear. Germline V CDR1 and CDR2: SGDLS, YYNGEE. V was clipped by 2 bases and J by 6 bases, with 10 bases between them. The CDR3 covers 13 residues.

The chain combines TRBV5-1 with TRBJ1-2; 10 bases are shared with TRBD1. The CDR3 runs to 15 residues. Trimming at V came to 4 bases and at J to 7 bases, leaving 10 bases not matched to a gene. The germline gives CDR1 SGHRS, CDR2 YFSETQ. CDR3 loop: CASSSDRGQGGGYTF. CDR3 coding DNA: TGCGCCAGCAGCAGCGACAGGGGGCAAGGTGGTGGCTACACCTTC.

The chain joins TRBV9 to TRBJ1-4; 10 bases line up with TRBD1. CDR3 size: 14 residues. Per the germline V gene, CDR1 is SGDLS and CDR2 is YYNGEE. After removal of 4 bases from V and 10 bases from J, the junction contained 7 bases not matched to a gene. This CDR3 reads CASSKGTGAGKLFF. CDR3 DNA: TGTGCCAGCAGCAAGGGGACAGGGGCGGGAAAACTGTTTTTT.

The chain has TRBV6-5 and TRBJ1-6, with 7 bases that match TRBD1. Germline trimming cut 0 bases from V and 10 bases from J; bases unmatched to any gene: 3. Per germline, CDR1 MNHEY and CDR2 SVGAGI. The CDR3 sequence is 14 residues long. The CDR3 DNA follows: TGTGCCAGCAGTTACTCCCAGGGGGAATCACCCCTCCACTTT. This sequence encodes CASSYSQGESPLHF.

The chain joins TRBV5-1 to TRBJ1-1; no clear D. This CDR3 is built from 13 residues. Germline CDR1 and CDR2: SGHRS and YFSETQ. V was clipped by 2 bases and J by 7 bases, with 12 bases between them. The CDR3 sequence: CASSLFGNGEAFF. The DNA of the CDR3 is TGCGCCAGCAGCTTATTCGGGAACGGTGAAGCTTTCTTT.

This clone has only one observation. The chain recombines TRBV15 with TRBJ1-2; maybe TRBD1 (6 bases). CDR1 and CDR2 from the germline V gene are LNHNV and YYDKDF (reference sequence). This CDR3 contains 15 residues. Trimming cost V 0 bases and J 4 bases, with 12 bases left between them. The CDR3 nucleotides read TGTGCCACCAGCAGAGAAGTGGGGGGGGCCTATGGCTACACCTTC. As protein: CATSREVGGAYGYTF.

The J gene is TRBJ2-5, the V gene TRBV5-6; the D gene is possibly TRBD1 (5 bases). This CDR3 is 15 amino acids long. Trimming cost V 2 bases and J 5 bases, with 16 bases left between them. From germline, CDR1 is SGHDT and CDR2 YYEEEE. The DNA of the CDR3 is TGTGCCAGCAGCTTACCGTCACAGGTAATGGAGACCCAGTACTTC. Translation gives CASSLPSQVMETQYF.

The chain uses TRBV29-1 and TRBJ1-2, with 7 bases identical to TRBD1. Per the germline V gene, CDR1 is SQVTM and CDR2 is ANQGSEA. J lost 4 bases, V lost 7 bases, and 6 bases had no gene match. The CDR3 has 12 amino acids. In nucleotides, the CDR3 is TGCAGCGCTGGGGACAGTCGCTATGGCTACACCTTC. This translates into CSAGDSRYGYTF. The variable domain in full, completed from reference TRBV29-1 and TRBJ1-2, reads SAVISQKPSRDICQRGTSLTIQCQVDSQVTMMFWYRQQPGQSLTLIATANQGSEATYESGFVIDKFPISRPNLTFSTLTVSNMSPEDSSIYLCSAGDSRYGYTFGSGTRLTVV.

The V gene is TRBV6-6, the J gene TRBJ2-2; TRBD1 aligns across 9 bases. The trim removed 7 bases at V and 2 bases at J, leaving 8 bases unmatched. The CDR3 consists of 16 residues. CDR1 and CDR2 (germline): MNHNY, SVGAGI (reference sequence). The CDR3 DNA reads TGTGCCAGCAAACAGGGGGCCACCATAAACACCGGGGAGCTGTTTTTT. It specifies CASKQGATINTGELFF.

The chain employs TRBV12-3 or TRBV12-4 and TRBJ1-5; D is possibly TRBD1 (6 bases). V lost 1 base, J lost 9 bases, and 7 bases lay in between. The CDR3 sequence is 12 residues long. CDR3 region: CASSLGGLPQHF. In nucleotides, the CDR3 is TGTGCCAGCAGTTTAGGGGGGCTGCCCCAGCATTTT.

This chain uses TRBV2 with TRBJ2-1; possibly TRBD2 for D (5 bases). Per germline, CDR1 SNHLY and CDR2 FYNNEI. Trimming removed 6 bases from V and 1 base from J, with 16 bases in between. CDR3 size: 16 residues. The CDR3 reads CASSVIGGYSYNEQFF. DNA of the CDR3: TGTGCCAGCAGCGTGATAGGAGGATATTCCTACAATGAGCAGTTCTTC.

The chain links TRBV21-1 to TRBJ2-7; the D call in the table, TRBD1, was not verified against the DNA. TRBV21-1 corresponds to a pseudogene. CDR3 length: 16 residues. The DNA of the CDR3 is TGTGCCAGCAGCATCCTATTCCGGGACAGGGACTACGAGCAGTACTTC. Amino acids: CASSILFRDRDYEQYF.

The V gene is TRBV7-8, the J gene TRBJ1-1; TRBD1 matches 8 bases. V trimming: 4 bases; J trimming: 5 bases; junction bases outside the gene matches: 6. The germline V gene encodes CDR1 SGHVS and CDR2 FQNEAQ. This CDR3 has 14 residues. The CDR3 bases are TGTGCCAGCAGCTGGACAGGGCCAGGGACTGAAGCTTTCTTT. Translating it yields CASSWTGPGTEAFF.

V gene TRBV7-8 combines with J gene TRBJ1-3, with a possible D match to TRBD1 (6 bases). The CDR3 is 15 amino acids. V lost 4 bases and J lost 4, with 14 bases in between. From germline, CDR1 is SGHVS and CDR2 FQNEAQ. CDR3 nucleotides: TGTGCCAGCAGCTCGGCTGGGACAACCGGAAACACCATATATTTT. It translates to CASSSAGTTGNTIYF.

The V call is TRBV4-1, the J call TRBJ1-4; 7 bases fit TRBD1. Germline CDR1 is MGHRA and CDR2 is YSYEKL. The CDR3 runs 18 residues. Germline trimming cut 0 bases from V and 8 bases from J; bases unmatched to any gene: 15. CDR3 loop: CASSQDEELWDSGEKLFF. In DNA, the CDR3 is TGCGCCAGCAGCCAAGATGAGGAATTGTGGGACAGTGGCGAAAAACTGTTTTTT.

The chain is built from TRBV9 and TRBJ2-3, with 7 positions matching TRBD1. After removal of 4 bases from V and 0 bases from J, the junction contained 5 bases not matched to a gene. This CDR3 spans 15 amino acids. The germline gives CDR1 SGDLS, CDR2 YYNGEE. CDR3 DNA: TGTGCCAGCAGCCCTTCACAGGGGAGCACAGATACGCAGTATTTT. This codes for CASSPSQGSTDTQYF.

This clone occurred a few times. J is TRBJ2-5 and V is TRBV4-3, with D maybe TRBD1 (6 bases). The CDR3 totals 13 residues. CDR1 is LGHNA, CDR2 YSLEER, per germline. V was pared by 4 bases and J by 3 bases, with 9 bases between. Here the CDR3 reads CASSPTGKETQYF. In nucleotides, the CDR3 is TGCGCCAGCAGCCCAACAGGGAAAGAGACCCAGTACTTC.